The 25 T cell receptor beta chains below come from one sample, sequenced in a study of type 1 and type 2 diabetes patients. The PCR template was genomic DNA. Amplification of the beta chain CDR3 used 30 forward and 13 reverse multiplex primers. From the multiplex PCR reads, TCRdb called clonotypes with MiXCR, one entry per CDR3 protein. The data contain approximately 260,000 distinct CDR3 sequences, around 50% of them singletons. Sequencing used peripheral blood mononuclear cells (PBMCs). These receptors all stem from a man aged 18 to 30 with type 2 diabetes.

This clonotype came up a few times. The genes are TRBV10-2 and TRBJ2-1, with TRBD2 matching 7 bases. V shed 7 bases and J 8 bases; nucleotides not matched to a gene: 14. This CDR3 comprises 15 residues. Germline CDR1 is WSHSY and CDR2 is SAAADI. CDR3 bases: TGCGCCAGCACTGGGGTGGGAGGGGAAGGGCATGAGCAGTTCTTC. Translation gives CASTGVGGEGHEQFF.

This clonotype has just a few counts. The CDR3 reads CASSEALGTEETQYF. For the CDR3, the DNA is TGTGCCAGCAGTGAAGCGCTAGGGACAGAAGAGACCCAGTACTTC. The chain has TRBV2 and TRBJ2-5; 7 bases line up with TRBD1. The germline V gene has CDR1 SNHLY and CDR2 FYNNEI. V lost 0 bases, J lost 3 bases, and 4 bases stayed unmatched. This CDR3 is 15 amino acids long.

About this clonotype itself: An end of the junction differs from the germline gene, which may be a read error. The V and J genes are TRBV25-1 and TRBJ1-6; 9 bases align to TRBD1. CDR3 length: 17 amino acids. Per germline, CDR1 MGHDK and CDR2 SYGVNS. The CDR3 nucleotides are TGCGCCAGCAGTGAAGGGGACAGGGACACCGGTAATTCACCCCTCCACTTT. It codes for CASSEGDRDTGNSPLHF. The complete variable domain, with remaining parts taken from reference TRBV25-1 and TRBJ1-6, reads EADIYQTPRYLVIGTGKKITLECSQTMGHDKMYWYQQDPGMELHLIHYSYGVNSTEKGDLSSESTVSRIRTEHFPLTLESARPSHTSQYLCASSEGDRDTGNSPLHFGNGTRLTVT.

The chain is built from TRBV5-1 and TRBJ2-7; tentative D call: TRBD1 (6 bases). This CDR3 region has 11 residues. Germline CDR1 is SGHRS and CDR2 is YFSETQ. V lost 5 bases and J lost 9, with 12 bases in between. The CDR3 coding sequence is TGCGCCAGCAGTTCGGGACAAGGGCAGTACTTC. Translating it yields CASSSGQGQYF.

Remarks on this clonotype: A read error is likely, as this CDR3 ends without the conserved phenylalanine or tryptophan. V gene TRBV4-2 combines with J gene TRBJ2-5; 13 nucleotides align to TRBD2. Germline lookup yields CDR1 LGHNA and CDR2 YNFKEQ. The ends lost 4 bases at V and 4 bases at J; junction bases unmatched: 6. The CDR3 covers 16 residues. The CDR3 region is CASSRRLAGGGETQYS. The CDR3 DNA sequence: TGTGCCAGCAGCCGGCGACTAGCGGGGGGTGGAGAGACCCAGTACTCC.

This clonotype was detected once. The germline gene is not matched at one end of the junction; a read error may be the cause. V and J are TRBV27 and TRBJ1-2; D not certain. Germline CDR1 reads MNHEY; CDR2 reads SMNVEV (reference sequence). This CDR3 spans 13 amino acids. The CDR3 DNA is TGTGCCTGCAGTTTATCGGCCAGTACGGAGAGCACCTTC. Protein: CACSLSASTESTF.

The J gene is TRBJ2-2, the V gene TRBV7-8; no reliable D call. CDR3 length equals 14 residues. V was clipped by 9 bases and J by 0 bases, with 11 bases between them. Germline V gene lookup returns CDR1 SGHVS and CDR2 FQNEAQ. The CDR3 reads CASTRGTNTGELFF. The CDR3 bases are TGTGCCAGTACTCGTGGAACGAACACCGGGGAGCTGTTTTTT.

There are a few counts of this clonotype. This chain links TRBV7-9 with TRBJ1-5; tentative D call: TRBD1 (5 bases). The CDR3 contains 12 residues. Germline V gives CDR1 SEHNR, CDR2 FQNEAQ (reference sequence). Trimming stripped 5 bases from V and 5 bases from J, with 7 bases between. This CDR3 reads CASSATDQPQHF. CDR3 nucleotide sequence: TGTGCCAGCAGCGCGACAGATCAGCCCCAGCATTTT.

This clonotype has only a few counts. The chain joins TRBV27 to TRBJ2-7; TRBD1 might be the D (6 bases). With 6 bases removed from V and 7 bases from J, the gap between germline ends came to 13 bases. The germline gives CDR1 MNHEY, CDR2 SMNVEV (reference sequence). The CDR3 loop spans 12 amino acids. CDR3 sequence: CASSQEGVEQYF. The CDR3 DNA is TGTGCCAGCAGCCAAGAGGGGGTAGAGCAGTACTTC.

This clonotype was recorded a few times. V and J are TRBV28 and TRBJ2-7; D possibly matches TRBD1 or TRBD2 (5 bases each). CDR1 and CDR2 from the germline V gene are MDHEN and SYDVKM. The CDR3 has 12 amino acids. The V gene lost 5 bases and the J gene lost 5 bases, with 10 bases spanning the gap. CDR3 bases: TGTGCCAGCAGTCTAGGGACGAACGAGCAGTACTTC. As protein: CASSLGTNEQYF.

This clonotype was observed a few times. The CDR3: CASSSYSNQPQHF. The CDR3 coding sequence is TGTGCCAGCAGTTCTTATAGCAATCAGCCCCAGCATTTT. V and J are TRBV7-8 and TRBJ1-5; D unclear. Germline-derived CDR1 and CDR2 are SGHVS and FQNEAQ. This CDR3 contains 13 residues. Trimming stripped 6 bases from V and 0 bases from J, with 6 bases between.

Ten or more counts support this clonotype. CDR3 amino acids: CASSEQVAYEQYF. Written as DNA, the CDR3 is TGTGCCAGCAGTGAACAGGTGGCCTACGAGCAGTACTTC. The J gene is TRBJ2-7, the V gene TRBV25-1; no clear D. Germline V gives CDR1 MGHDK, CDR2 SYGVNS. This CDR3 has 13 amino acids. Trimming removed 2 bases at V and 2 bases at J, with 7 bases between.

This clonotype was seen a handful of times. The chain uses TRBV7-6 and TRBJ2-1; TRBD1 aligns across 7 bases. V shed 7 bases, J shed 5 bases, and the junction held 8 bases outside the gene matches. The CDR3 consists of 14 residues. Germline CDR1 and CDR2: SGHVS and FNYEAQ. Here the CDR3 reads CASTRDSLDNEQFF. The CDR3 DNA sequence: TGTGCCAGCACCCGGGACAGTTTGGACAATGAGCAGTTCTTC.

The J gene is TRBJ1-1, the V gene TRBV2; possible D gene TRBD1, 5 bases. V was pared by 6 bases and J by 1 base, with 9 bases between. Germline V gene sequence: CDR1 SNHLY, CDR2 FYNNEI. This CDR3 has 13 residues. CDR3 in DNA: TGTGCCAGCAGAGCTGGGGCGAACACTGAAGCTTTCTTT. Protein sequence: CASRAGANTEAFF.

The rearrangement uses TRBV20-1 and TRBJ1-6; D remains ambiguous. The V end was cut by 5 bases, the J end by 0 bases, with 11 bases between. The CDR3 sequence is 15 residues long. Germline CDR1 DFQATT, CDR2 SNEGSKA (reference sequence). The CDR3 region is CSAPTSSSYNSPLHF. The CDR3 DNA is TGCAGTGCTCCTACCTCCAGCTCCTATAATTCACCCCTCCACTTT.

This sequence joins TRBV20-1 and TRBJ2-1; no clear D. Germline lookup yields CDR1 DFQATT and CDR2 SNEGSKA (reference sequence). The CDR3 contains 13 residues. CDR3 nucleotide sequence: TGCAGCGTTGAAGTTCCATATACCCGTGAGCAGTTCTTC. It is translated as CSVEVPYTREQFF.

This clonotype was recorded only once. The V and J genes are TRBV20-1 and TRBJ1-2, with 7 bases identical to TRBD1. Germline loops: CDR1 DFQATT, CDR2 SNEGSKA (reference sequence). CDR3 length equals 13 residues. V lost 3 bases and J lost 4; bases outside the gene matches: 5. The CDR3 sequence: CSASRQGLYGYTF. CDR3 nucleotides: TGCAGTGCTAGCCGACAGGGACTCTATGGCTACACCTTC.

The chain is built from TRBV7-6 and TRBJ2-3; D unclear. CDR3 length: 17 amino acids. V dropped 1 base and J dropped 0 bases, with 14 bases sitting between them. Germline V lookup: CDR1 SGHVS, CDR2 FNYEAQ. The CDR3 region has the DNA TGTGCCAGCAGCTTAGTCCCAAGACCTTCTAGCACAGATACGCAGTATTTT. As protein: CASSLVPRPSSTDTQYF.

The CDR3 DNA follows: TGTGCCAGCAGTGTGCAGGCAGGCTCCTACGAGCAGTACTTC. It codes for CASSVQAGSYEQYF. The chain recombines TRBV6-4 with TRBJ2-7; D not certain. The CDR3 spans 14 residues. In germline, CDR1 is MRHNA, CDR2 SNTAGT. Trimming removed 4 bases at V and 0 bases at J, with 10 bases between.

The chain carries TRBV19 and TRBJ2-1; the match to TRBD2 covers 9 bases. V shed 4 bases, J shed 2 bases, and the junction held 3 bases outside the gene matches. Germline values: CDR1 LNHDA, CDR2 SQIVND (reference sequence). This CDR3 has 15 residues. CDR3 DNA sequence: TGTGCCAGTAGTAGAAGCGGGGGGACCTACAATGAGCAGTTCTTC. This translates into CASSRSGGTYNEQFF.

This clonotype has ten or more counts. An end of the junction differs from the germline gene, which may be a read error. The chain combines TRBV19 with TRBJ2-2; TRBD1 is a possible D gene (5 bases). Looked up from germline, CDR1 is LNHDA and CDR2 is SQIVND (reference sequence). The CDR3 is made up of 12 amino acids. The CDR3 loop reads CASRENTGELFF. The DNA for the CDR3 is TGCGCCAGCAGGGAGAACACCGGGGAGCTGTTTTTT.

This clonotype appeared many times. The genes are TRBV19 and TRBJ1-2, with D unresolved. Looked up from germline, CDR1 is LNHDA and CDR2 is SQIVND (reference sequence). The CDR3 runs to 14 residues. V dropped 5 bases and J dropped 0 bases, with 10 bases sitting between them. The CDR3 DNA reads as TGTGCCAGTAGTCCCACACCCACTAACTATGGCTACACCTTC. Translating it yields CASSPTPTNYGYTF.

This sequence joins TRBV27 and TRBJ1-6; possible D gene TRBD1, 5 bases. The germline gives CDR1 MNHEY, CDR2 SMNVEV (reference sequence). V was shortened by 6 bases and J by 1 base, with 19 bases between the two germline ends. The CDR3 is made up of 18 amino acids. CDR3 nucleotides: TGTGCCAGCAGCTTACGGGGGACTACGGGGTCCTATAATTCACCCCTCCACTTT. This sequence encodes CASSLRGTTGSYNSPLHF.

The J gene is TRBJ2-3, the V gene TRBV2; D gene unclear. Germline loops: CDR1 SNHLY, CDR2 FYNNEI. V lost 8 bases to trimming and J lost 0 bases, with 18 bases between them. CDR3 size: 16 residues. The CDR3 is CASPLVGEISTDTQYF. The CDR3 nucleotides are TGTGCCAGCCCCCTTGTAGGAGAAATTAGCACAGATACGCAGTATTTT. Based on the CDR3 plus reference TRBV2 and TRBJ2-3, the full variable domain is EPEVTQTPSHQVTQMGQEVILRCVPISNHLYFYWYRQILGQKVEFLVSFYNNEISEKSEIFDDQFSVERPDGSNFTLKIRSTKLEDSAMYFCASPLVGEISTDTQYFGPGTRLTVL.

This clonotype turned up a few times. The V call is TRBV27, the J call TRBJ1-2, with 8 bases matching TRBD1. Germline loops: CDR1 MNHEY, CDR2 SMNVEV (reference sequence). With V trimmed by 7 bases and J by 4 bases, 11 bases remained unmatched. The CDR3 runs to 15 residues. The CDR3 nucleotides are TGTGCCAGCAACCCCGGACAGGGAGGCCCCTATGGCTACACCTTC. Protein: CASNPGQGGPYGYTF.